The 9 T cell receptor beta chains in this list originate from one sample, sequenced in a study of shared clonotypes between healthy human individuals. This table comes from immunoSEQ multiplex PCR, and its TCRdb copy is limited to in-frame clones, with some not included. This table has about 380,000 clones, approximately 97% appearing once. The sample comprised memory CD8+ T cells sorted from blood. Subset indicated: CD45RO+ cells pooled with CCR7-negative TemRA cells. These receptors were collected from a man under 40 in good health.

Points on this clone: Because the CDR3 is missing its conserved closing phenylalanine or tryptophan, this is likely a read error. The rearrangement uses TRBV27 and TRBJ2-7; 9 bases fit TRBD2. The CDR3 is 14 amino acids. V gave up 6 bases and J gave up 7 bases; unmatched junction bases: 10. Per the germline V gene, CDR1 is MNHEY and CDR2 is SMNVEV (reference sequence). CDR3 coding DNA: TGTGCCAGCAGCTCCCGGACTAGCGTGGATGAGCAGTACCTC. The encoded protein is CASSSRTSVDEQYL.

In DNA form, the CDR3 reads TGCGCCAGCAGCCAACCGGGGCGGGATCCCCAAGAGACCCAGTACTTC. Its translation: CASSQPGRDPQETQYF. The chain combines TRBV4-1 with TRBJ2-5; D might be TRBD2 (6 bases). CDR3 length: 16 amino acids. CDR1 is MGHRA, CDR2 YSYEKL, per germline. Trimming cost V 2 bases and J 1 base, with 14 bases left between them.

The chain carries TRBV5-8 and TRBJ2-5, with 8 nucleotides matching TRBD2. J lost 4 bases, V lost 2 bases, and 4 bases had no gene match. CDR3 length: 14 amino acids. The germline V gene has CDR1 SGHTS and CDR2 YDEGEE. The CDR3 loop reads CASSFGTSGETQYF. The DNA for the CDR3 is TGTGCCAGCAGCTTCGGGACTAGTGGAGAGACCCAGTACTTC.

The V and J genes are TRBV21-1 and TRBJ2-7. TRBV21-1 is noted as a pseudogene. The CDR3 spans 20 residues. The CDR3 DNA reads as TGTGCCAGCAGCAAATTCTTCCTTGTGGGGGAGATGCGATGGTCCTACGAGCAGTACTTC. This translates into CASSKFFLVGEMRWSYEQYF.

CDR3 DNA sequence: TGTGCCAGCAGCTCGCTCCCACCCACCGGGGAGCTGTTTTTT. Translated, it gives CASSSLPPTGELFF. This chain links TRBV5-6 with TRBJ2-2; D is unclear. Germline-derived CDR1 and CDR2 are SGHDT and YYEEEE. Trimming took off 3 bases at V and 4 bases at J, with 10 bases between the two ends. The CDR3 consists of 14 residues.

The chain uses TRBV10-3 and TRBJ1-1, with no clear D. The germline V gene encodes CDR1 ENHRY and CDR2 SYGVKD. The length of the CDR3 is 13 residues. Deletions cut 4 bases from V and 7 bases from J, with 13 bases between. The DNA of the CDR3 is TGTGCCATCAGTGGCGGAACCGAGCTTGAAGCTTTCTTT. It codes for CAISGGTELEAFF.

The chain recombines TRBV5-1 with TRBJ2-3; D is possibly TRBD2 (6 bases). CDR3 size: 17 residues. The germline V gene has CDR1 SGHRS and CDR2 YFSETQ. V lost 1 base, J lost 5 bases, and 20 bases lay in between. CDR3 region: CASSLLIPGDSGDTQYF. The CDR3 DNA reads TGCGCCAGCAGCTTGTTGATTCCGGGAGACAGCGGAGATACGCAGTATTTT.

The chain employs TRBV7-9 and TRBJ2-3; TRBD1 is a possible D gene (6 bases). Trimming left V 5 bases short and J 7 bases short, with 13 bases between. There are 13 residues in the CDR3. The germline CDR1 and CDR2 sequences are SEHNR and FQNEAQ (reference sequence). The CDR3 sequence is CASSLQGPYTQYF. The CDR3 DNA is TGTGCCAGCAGCCTTCAGGGGCCCTATACGCAGTATTTT.

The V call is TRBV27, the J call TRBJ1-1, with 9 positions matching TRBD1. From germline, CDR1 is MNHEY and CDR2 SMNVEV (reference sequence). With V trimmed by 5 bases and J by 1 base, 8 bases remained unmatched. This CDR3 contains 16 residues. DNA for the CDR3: TGTGCCAGCAGTCCACATCCGGGACAGGGGAACACTGAAGCTTTCTTT. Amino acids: CASSPHPGQGNTEAFF.